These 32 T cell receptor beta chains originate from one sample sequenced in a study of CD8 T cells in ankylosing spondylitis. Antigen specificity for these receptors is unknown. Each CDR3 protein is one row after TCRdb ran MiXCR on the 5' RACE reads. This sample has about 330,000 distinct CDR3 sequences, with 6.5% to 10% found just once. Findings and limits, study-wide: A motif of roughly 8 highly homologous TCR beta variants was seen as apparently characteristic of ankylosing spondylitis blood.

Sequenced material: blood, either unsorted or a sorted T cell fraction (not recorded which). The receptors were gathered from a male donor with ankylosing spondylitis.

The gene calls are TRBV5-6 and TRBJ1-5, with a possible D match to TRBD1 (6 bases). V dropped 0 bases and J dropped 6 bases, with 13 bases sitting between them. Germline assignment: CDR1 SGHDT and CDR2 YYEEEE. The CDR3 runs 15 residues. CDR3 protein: CASSLGGGGGQPQHF. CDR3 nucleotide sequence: TGTGCCAGCAGCTTGGGGGGCGGGGGCGGTCAGCCCCAGCATTTT.

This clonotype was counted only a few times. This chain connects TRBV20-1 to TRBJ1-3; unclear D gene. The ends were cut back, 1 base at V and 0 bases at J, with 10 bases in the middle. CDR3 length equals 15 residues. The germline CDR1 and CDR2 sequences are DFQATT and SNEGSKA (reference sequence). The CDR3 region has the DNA TGCAGTGCTAGAGGATTGGGCCCCTCTGGAAACACCATATATTTT. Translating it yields CSARGLGPSGNTIYF.

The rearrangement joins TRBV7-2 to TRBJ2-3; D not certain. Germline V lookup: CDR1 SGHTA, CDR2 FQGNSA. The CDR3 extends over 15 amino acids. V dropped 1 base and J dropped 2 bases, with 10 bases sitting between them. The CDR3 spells CASSLVGSFTDTQYF. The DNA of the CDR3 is TGTGCCAGCAGCTTAGTCGGCAGTTTCACAGATACGCAGTATTTT.

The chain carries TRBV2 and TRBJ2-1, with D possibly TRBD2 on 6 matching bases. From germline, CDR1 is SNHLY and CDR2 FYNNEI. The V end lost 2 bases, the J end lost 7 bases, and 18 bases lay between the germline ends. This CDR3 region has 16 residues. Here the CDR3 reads CASSEIGSTGVNEQFF. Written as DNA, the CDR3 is TGTGCCAGCAGTGAAATAGGGTCCACGGGGGTAAATGAGCAGTTCTTC.

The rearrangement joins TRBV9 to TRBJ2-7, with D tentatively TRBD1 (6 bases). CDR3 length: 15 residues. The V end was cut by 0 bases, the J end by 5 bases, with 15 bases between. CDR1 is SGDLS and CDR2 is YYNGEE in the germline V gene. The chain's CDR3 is CASSVDPGVNNEQYF. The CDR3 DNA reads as TGTGCCAGCAGCGTAGATCCAGGGGTAAACAACGAGCAGTACTTC.

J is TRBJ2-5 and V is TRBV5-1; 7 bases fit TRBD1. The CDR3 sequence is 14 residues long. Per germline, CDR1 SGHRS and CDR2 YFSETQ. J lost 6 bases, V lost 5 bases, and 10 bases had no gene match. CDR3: CASSLTGNGQTQYF. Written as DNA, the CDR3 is TGCGCCAGCAGTTTGACAGGGAACGGACAGACCCAGTACTTC.

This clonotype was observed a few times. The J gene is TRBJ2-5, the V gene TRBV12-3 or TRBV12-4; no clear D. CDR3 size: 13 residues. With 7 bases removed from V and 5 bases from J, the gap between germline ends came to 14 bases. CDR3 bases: TGTGCCAGCACCTGGAGTCGTCCGGAGACCCAGTACTTC. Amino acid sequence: CASTWSRPETQYF.

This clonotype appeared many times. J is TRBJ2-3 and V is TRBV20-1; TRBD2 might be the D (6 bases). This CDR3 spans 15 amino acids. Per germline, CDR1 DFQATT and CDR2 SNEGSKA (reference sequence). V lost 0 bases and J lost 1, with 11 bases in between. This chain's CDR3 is CSARDFGGGTDTQYF. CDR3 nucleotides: TGCAGTGCTAGAGATTTCGGGGGAGGCACAGATACGCAGTATTTT.

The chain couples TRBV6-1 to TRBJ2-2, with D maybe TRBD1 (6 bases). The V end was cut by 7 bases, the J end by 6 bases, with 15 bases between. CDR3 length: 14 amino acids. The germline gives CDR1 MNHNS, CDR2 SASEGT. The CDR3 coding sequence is TGTGCCAGCACCCTACGTGGGGGCTCCGGGGAGCTGTTTTTT. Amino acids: CASTLRGGSGELFF.

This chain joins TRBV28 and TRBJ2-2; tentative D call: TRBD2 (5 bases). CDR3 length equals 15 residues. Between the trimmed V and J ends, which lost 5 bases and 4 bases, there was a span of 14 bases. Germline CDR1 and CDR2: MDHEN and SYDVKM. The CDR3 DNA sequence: TGTGCCAGCAGTGCGGGCGAGGCAGGCACCGGGGAGCTGTTTTTT. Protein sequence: CASSAGEAGTGELFF.

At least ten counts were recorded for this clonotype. For the CDR3, the DNA is TGTGCCAGCAGCTTAGGTGGGGTTACCTACGAGCAGTACTTC. Translation: CASSLGGVTYEQYF. The gene calls are TRBV7-8 and TRBJ2-7, with D uncertain. The CDR3 runs to 14 residues. The V gene's germline CDR1 is SGHVS and CDR2 FQNEAQ. The germline V and J ends were trimmed by 1 base and 2 bases, with 9 bases remaining between them.

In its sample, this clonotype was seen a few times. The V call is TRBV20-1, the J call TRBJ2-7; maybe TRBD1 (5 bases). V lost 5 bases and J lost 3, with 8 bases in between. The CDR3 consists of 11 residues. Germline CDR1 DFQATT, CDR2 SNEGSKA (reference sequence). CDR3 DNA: TGCAGTGCTGCCGACAGCTACGAGCAGTACTTC. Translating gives CSAADSYEQYF.

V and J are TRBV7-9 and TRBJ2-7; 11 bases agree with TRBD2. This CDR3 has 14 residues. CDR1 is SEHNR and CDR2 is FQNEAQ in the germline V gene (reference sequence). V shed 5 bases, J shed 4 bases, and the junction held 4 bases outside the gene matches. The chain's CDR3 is CASSAGLAVYEQYF. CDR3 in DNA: TGTGCCAGCAGCGCGGGACTAGCGGTTTACGAGCAGTACTTC.

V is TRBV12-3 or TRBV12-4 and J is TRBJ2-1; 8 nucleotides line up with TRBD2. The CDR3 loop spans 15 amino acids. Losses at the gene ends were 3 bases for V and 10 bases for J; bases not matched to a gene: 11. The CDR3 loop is CASSLTGGPGSEQFF. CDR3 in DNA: TGTGCCAGCAGTTTGACGGGAGGGCCGGGAAGCGAGCAGTTCTTC.

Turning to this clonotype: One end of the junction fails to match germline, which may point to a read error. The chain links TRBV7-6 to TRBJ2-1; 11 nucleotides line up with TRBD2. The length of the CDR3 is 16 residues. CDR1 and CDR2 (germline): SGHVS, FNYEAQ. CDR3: CASSLVLAGGYNDQFF. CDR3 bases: TGTGCCAGCAGCTTAGTGCTAGCGGGAGGATATAATGACCAGTTCTTC.

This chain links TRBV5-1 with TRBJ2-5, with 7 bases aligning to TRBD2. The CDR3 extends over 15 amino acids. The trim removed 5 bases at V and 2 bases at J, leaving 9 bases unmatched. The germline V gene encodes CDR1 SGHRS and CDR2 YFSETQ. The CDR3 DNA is TGCGCCAGCAGGATAAGCGGGGCCGAACAAGAGACCCAGTACTTC. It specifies CASRISGAEQETQYF.

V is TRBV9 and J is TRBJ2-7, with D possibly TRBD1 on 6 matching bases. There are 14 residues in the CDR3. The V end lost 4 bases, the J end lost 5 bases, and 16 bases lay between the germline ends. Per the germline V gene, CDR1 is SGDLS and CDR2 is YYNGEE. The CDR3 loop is CASSYGTPPHEQYF. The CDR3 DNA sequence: TGTGCCAGCAGCTACGGGACACCTCCCCACGAGCAGTACTTC.

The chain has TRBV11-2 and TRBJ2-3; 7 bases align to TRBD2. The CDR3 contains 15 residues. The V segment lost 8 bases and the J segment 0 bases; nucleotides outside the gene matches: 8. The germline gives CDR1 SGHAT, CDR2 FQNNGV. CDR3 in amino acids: CASGFGGGSTDTQYF. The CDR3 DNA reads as TGTGCCAGCGGTTTTGGCGGGGGTAGCACAGATACGCAGTATTTT.

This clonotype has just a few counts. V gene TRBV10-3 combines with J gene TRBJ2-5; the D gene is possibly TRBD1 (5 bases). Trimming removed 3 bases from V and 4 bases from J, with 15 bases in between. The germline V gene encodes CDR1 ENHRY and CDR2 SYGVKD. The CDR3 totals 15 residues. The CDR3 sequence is CAISDGRVDVETQYF. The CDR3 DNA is TGTGCCATCAGTGACGGCAGGGTAGATGTAGAGACCCAGTACTTC.

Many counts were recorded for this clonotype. This CDR3 is CASSPWVPSNYGYTF. In DNA, the CDR3 is TGTGCCAGCAGTCCATGGGTCCCCAGCAACTATGGCTACACCTTC. The genes are TRBV6-1 and TRBJ1-2; no clear D. Trimming left V 5 bases short and J 2 bases short, with 15 bases between. Germline V gene sequence: CDR1 MNHNS, CDR2 SASEGT. CDR3 size: 15 residues.

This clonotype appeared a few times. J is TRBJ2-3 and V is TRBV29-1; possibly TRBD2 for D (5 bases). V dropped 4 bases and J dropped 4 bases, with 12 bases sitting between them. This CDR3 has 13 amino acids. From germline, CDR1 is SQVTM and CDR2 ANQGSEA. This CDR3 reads CSVGGSGSDTQYF. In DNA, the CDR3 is TGCAGCGTTGGTGGGAGCGGCTCAGATACGCAGTATTTT.

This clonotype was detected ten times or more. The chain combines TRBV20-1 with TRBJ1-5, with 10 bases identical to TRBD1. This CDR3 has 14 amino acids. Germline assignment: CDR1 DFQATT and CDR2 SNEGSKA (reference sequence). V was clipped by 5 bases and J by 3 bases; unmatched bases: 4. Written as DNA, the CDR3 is TGCAGTGCTGCCGGGACAGGGGACAATCAGCCCCAGCATTTT. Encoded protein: CSAAGTGDNQPQHF.

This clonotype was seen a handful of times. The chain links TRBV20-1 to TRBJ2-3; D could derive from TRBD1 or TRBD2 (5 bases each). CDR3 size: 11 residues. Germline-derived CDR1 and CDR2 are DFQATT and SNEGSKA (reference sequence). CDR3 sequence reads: CRGPSTDTQYF. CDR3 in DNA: TGCAGGGGACCAAGCACAGATACGCAGTATTTT.

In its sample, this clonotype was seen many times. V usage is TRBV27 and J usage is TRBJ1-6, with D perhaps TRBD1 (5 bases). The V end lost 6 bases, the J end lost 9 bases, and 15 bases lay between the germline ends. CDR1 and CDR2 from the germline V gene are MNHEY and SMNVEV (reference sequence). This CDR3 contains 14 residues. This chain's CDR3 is CASRMGQGGSPLHF. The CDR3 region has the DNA TGTGCCAGCAGAATGGGGCAGGGAGGTTCACCCCTCCACTTT.

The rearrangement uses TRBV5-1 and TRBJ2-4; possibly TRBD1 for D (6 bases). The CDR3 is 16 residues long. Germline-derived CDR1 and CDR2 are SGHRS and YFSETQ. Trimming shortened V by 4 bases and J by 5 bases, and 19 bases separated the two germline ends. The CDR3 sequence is CASSPTGFFGENIQYF. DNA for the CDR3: TGCGCCAGCAGCCCTACAGGGTTTTTCGGTGAAAACATTCAGTACTTC.

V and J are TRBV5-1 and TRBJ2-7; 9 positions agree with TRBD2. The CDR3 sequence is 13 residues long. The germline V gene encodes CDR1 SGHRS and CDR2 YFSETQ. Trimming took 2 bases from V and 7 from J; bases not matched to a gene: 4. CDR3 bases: TGCGCCAGCAGCTTCTTCGGACTAGCGGAGCAGTACTTC. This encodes CASSFFGLAEQYF.

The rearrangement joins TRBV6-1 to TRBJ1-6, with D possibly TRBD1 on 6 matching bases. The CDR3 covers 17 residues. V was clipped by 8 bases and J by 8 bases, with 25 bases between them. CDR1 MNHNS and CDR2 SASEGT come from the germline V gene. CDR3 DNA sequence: TGTGCCAGCGGGGGCCGGCCGGGGGAGGTATATGATTCACCCCTCCACTTT. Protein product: CASGGRPGEVYDSPLHF.

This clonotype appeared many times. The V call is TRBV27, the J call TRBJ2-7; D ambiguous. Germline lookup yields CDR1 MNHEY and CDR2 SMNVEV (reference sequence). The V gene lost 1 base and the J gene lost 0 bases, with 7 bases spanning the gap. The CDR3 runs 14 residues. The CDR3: CASSLFPSSYEQYF. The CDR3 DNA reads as TGTGCCAGCAGTTTATTCCCCAGCTCCTACGAGCAGTACTTC.

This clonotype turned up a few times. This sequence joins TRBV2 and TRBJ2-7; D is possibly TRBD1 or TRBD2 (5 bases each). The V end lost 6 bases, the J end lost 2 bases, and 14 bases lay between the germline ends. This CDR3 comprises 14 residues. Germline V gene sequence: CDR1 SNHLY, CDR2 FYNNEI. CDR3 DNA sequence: TGTGCCAGCAGGAGGGGCAGGGCCCCCTACGAGCAGTACTTC. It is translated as CASRRGRAPYEQYF.

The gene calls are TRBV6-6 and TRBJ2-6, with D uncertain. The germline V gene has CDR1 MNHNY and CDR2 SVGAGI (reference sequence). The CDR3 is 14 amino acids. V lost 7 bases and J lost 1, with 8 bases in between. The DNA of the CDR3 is TGTGCCAGCACCTTACCTTCTGGGGCCAACGTCCTGACTTTC. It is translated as CASTLPSGANVLTF.

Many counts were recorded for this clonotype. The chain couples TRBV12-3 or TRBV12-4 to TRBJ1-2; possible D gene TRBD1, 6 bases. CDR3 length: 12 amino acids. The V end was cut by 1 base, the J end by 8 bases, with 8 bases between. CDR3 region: CASSLVGGGYTF. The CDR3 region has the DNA TGTGCCAGCAGTTTAGTTGGGGGCGGCTACACCTTC.

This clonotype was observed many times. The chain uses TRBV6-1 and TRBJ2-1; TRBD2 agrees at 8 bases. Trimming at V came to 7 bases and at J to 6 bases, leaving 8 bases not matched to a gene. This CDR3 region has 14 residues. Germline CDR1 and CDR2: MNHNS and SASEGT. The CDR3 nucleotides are TGTGCCAGCACCCGGGGACTAGATGTCAATGAGCAGTTCTTC. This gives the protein CASTRGLDVNEQFF.